The following is a T cell receptor (beta chain) sequence with its context. The antigen remains unidentified. Germline V gene sequence: CDR1 MDHEN, CDR2 SYDVKM. The ends were cut back, 4 bases at V and 2 bases at J, with 5 bases in the middle. There are 13 residues in the CDR3. This record belongs to a study of metastatic and nonmetastatic thyroid tumors. Turning to the study itself: Malignant and benign thyroid patients had repertoires compared in peripheral blood and tumor or nodule tissue.

No patient received treatment before thyroid surgery. The authors' processing: In papillary thyroid cancer, a distant-metastasis classifier was built using CDR3 differences across clinicopathological groups. Using MiXCR, TCRdb re-called clones from the PCR reads. None of the V and J calls come from the authors' own analysis; TCRdb made them. The table lists about 5,900 clones, approximately 35% of them singletons, with roughly 28% in the top ten. Study-level findings and limits: It was reportedly found that TCR beta diversity was significantly higher in malignant thyroid tumors than in benign nodules, a difference seen in both blood and tumor samples.

The specimen was adjacent normal tissue. This clonotype was obtained from a male donor with papillary thyroid cancer or a benign thyroid nodule (not recorded which). Some clones in this sample may be carry-over from other donors' samples. The chain employs TRBV28 and TRBJ2-2, with D uncertain. CDR3 in amino acids: CASSYLNTGELFF. The CDR3 DNA reads TGTGCCAGCAGTTACCTTAACACCGGGGAGCTGTTTTTT.